These T cell receptor beta chains were read from a single sample in a study of blood T cell repertoires in COVID-19. Profiled with immunoSEQ multiplex PCR; TCRdb holds only in-frame clones, not every one. In the table there are a few hundred thousand clones, almost 90% of which are singletons. The sample consisted of peripheral blood. These receptors came from a man aged 80 or over with acute or convalescent COVID-19. Both conserved end residues are part of each CDR3. The order of the fields is D gene, V gene, clone size, J gene, CDR3 DNA, CDR3 protein. The D gene is left open where the match is weak. Expanded clones are given a class, and other clones once, few, many or no size at all.

d_gene: TRBD1; v_gene: TRBV7-9; abundance: NA; j_gene: TRBJ1-5; CDR3nt: TGTGCCAGCAGCTCCGGGACAGGGGGCATTCAGCCCCAGCATTTT; CDR3aa: CASSSGTGGIQPQHF
d_gene: TRBD2; v_gene: TRBV29-1; abundance: NA; j_gene: TRBJ2-7; CDR3nt: TGCAGCGGGGGACTAGCGCGGGAGCAGTACTTC; CDR3aa: CSGGLAREQYF
d_gene: NA; v_gene: TRBV6-5; abundance: few; j_gene: TRBJ1-1; CDR3nt: TGTGCCAGCAGCGTACAGGGCCCGAACACTGAAGCTTTCTTT; CDR3aa: CASSVQGPNTEAFF
d_gene: TRBD2; v_gene: TRBV14; abundance: NA; j_gene: TRBJ2-5; CDR3nt: TGTGCCAGCAGCCAAGGTTCTAGCGGGAGTTTGAAGACCCAGTACTTC; CDR3aa: CASSQGSSGSLKTQYF
d_gene: NA; v_gene: TRBV9; abundance: NA; j_gene: TRBJ1-1; CDR3nt: TGTGCCAGCAGCGTGGTAGAGGGGGACACTGAAGCTTTCTTT; CDR3aa: CASSVVEGDTEAFF
d_gene: NA; v_gene: TRBV10-3; abundance: NA; j_gene: TRBJ1-2; CDR3nt: TGTGCCACCCAGCCCCAGGGAATGGACTATGGCTACACCTTC; CDR3aa: CATQPQGMDYGYTF
d_gene: TRBD2; v_gene: TRBV6-6; abundance: NA; j_gene: TRBJ2-1; CDR3nt: TGTGCCAGCAGTGTTCGGACTAGCGGGATTGATAATGAGCAGTTCTTC; CDR3aa: CASSVRTSGIDNEQFF
d_gene: TRBD2; v_gene: TRBV6-2/TRBV6-3; abundance: NA; j_gene: TRBJ2-1; CDR3nt: TGTGCCAGCAGTTATGGCACTAGCGGGAGCAATGAGCAGTTCTTC; CDR3aa: CASSYGTSGSNEQFF
d_gene: TRBD2; v_gene: TRBV5-4; abundance: once; j_gene: TRBJ2-1; CDR3nt: TGTGCCAGCAGCTTGGTAGCGGGAAGTTACAATGAGCAGTTCTTC; CDR3aa: CASSLVAGSYNEQFF
d_gene: NA; v_gene: TRBV11-2; abundance: NA; j_gene: TRBJ1-4; CDR3nt: TGTGCCAGCAGCTTACAAGGACAGTTTTATGAAAAACTGTTTTTT; CDR3aa: CASSLQGQFYEKLFF
d_gene: NA; v_gene: TRBV6-5; abundance: NA; j_gene: TRBJ2-7; CDR3nt: TGTGCCAGCCTACGGGACTCAAGCTCCTACGAGCAGTACTTC; CDR3aa: CASLRDSSSYEQYF
d_gene: TRBD1; v_gene: TRBV19; abundance: NA; j_gene: TRBJ1-1; CDR3nt: TGTGCCAGTAGTCCGGACAGGGGGCCTGGAGCTTTCTTT; CDR3aa: CASSPDRGPGAFF
d_gene: TRBD2; v_gene: TRBV28; abundance: NA; j_gene: TRBJ2-7; CDR3nt: TGTGCCAGCAGTTCCCCTACTAGCGGCCCCTACGAGCAGTACTTC; CDR3aa: CASSSPTSGPYEQYF
d_gene: TRBD2; v_gene: TRBV7-2; abundance: NA; j_gene: TRBJ2-7; CDR3nt: TGTGCCAGCAGCCCCCAGGTAGCGGGAGAGGTCTACGAGCAGTACTTC; CDR3aa: CASSPQVAGEVYEQYF
d_gene: TRBD1; v_gene: TRBV7-3; abundance: NA; j_gene: TRBJ1-1; CDR3nt: TGTGCCAGCAGCCCCCCCCCTTGGACAGGGGATCACACTGAAGCTTTCTTT; CDR3aa: CASSPPPWTGDHTEAFF
d_gene: TRBD1; v_gene: TRBV5-8; abundance: NA; j_gene: TRBJ2-7; CDR3nt: TGTGCCAGCAGCTCGACAGGGGGCCTTACCTACGAGCAGTACTTC; CDR3aa: CASSSTGGLTYEQYF
d_gene: TRBD2; v_gene: TRBV4-2; abundance: NA; j_gene: TRBJ2-2; CDR3nt: TGTGCCAGCACCACGGGACTAGCGGGATCGAACACCGGGGAGCTGTTTTTT; CDR3aa: CASTTGLAGSNTGELFF
d_gene: TRBD2; v_gene: TRBV12-5; abundance: once; j_gene: TRBJ2-1; CDR3nt: TGTGCTAGTGGTTTGGGACTAGCGGGAGTTAACAATGAGCAGTTCTTC; CDR3aa: CASGLGLAGVNNEQFF
d_gene: TRBD1; v_gene: TRBV6-5; abundance: NA; j_gene: TRBJ1-2; CDR3nt: TGTGCCAGCAGCCGCCCCGGACAGGGTCTGAGTGGCTACACCTTC; CDR3aa: CASSRPGQGLSGYTF
d_gene: NA; v_gene: TRBV29-1; abundance: NA; j_gene: TRBJ1-1; CDR3nt: TGCAGCGTGAAACAGGGGAACACTGAAGCTTTCTTT; CDR3aa: CSVKQGNTEAFF
d_gene: NA; v_gene: TRBV21-1; abundance: NA; j_gene: TRBJ2-7; CDR3nt: TGTGCCAGCAGCAAAGCGCTTTGGGCTAGCGGGGGTACAAGCTCCTACGAGCAGTACTTC; CDR3aa: CASSKALWASGGTSSYEQYF
d_gene: TRBD2; v_gene: TRBV24-1; abundance: NA; j_gene: TRBJ2-2; CDR3nt: TGTGCCCAACTTGAAAGCAGCGGGGCCCTAGGGGACACCGGGGAGCTGTTTTTT; CDR3aa: CAQLESSGALGDTGELFF
d_gene: TRBD1; v_gene: TRBV28; abundance: NA; j_gene: TRBJ2-5; CDR3nt: TGTGCCAGCAGTTCGTCGGGACAGGGGTATCAAGAGACCCAGTACTTC; CDR3aa: CASSSSGQGYQETQYF
d_gene: NA; v_gene: TRBV4-2; abundance: NA; j_gene: TRBJ1-1; CDR3nt: TGTGCCAGCAGCCAAGATTTCACAGGTTTGAACACTGAAGCTTTCTTT; CDR3aa: CASSQDFTGLNTEAFF
d_gene: TRBD1; v_gene: TRBV4-2; abundance: NA; j_gene: TRBJ2-1; CDR3nt: TGTGCCAGCAGCCAAGAGCCCGACAGGGGGTCTTTCCTTAGCTCCTACAATGAGCAGTTCTTC; CDR3aa: CASSQEPDRGSFLSSYNEQFF